The rows below give T cell receptor beta chains drawn from one sample of a study of blood T cell repertoires in COVID-19. Data came from immunoSEQ multiplex PCR; TCRdb stores just in-frame clones and leaves some out. The sample has about 320,000 clones, 83% seen once. Sequencing was performed on peripheral blood. The receptors derive from a woman aged 50 to 60 with acute or convalescent COVID-19. The CDR3 runs from the conserved cysteine through the conserved F or W. The D gene is left open where the match is weak. Size is stated for part of the rows, as once, few or many counts, or as a class when the clone is expanded.

J	size	V	length	D	DNA	CDR3
TRBJ1-4	-	TRBV5-6	13	-	TGTGCCAGCAGCTCGGGACACGTTGAAAAACTGTTTTTT	CASSSGHVEKLFF
TRBJ1-6	-	TRBV27	13	-	TGTGCCAGCAGTTTAACTATCATAACACCCCTCCACTTT	CASSLTIITPLHF
TRBJ2-7	-	TRBV30	13	-	TGTGCCTGGAGTGTCTTGAGAGACTACGAGCAGTACTTC	CAWSVLRDYEQYF
TRBJ1-2	-	TRBV7-2	13	TRBD1	TGTGCCAGCACCCTACAGGGGGGGTATGGCTACACCTTC	CASTLQGGYGYTF
TRBJ2-7	-	TRBV5-1	17	TRBD1	TGCGCCAGCAGCTTGGCCCCCACAGGGGCCGACCCTTACGAGCAGTACTTC	CASSLAPTGADPYEQYF
TRBJ1-3	-	TRBV7-2	14	-	TGTGCCAGTCGGGGGATAGGGCCGGGAAACACCATATATTTT	CASRGIGPGNTIYF
TRBJ2-3	-	TRBV3-1/TRBV3-2	13	-	TGTGCCAGCAGCCAAGGAGGGACAGATACGCAGTATTTT	CASSQGGTDTQYF
TRBJ2-1	-	TRBV5-1	12	-	TGCGCCAGCAGCCGGCCGGAGAATGAGCAGTTCTTC	CASSRPENEQFF
TRBJ2-5	once	TRBV11-3	15	-	TGTGCCAGCAGCTTACTTCCAACGGGAAGAGAGACCCAGTACTTC	CASSLLPTGRETQYF
TRBJ1-4	-	TRBV19	13	-	TGTGCCAGTACGGGGAACAGAGCCGAAAAACTGTTTTTT	CASTGNRAEKLFF
TRBJ2-2	-	TRBV29-1	17	-	TGCAGCGTTGAACACGGCATCGAGGGAGCGGGCACCGGGGAGCTGTTTTTT	CSVEHGIEGAGTGELFF
TRBJ2-7	once	TRBV7-2	15	TRBD1	TGTGCCAGCAGCATGGCGGGGACAGGACCCTACGAGCAGTACTTC	CASSMAGTGPYEQYF
TRBJ1-5	-	TRBV2	14	TRBD1	TGTGCCAGCAGAGGGACAGCCCCTAATCAGCCCCAGCATTTT	CASRGTAPNQPQHF
TRBJ2-3	-	TRBV5-4	15	-	TGTGCCAGCAGCTCCCGCCCTGAGATCACAGATACGCAGTATTTT	CASSSRPEITDTQYF